This T cell receptor beta chain came from a study of breast tumors, draining lymph nodes, adjacent tissues. General study points: Data only fit, rather than demonstrated, lymph node origin of most tumor T cells. Most tumor T cells seemingly derive from lymph node, then expand in tumor. Tumors had less TCR diversity than lymph nodes, more than nontumor tissue. Luminal-like breast cancer showed significantly higher tumor–nontumor repertoire similarity than basal-like.

From the multiplex PCR reads, TCRdb called clonotypes with MiXCR, one entry per CDR3 protein. Among some 140,000 distinct CDR3 sequences listed, 21% were seen once. Axillary draining lymph nodes of breast cancer patients supplied the node samples. At least ten counts were recorded for this clonotype. As yet, its antigen is unknown. From germline, CDR1 is MNHEY and CDR2 SVGEGT. This CDR3 is 15 amino acids long. J was trimmed by 2 bases and V by 5 bases; bases with no gene match: 5. The receptor's source is a female donor with breast cancer. Some clones in this sample may be carry-over from other donors' samples. V usage is TRBV6-2 or TRBV6-3 and J usage is TRBJ2-1; 8 bases are a match to TRBD1. Sequenced sample: axillary lymph node tissue. The CDR3 sequence is CASSNDRGTYNEQFF. The CDR3 region has the DNA TGTGCCAGCAGTAACGACAGGGGCACCTACAATGAGCAGTTCTTC.